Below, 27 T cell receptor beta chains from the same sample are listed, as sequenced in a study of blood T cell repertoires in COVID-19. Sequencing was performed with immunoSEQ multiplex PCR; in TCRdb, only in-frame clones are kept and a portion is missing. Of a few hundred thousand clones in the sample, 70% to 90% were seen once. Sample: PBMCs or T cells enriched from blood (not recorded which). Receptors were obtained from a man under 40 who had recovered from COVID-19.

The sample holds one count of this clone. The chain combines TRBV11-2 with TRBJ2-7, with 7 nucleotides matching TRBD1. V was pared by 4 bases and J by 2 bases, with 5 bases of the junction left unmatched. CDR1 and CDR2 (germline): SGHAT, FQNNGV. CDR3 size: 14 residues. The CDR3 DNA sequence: TGTGCCAGCAGCTCGGGACAGTCGACCTACGAGCAGTACTTC. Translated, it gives CASSSGQSTYEQYF. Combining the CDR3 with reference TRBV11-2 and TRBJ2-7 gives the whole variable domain EAGVAQSPRYKIIEKRQSVAFWCNPISGHATLYWYQQILGQGPKLLIQFQNNGVVDDSQLPKDRFSAERLKGVDSTLKIQPAKLEDSAVYLCASSSGQSTYEQYFGPGTRLTVT.

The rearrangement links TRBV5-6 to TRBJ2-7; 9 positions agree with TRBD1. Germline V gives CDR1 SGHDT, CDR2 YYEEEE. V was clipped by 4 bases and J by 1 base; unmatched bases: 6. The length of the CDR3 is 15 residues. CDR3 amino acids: CASSPLDRGSYEQYF. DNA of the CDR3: TGTGCCAGCAGCCCGTTGGACAGGGGTTCCTACGAGCAGTACTTC.

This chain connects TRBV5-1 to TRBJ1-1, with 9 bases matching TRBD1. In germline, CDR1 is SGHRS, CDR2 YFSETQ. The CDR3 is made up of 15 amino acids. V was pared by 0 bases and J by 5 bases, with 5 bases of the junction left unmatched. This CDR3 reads CASSLDRGLQTEAFF. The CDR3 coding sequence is TGCGCCAGCAGCTTGGACAGGGGGCTTCAGACTGAAGCTTTCTTT.

The CDR3 DNA sequence: TGCGCCAGCAGCTTGACGACAGCTAACTATGGCTACACCTTC. Protein: CASSLTTANYGYTF. J is TRBJ1-2 and V is TRBV5-1; D is perhaps TRBD1 (5 bases). The CDR3 runs to 14 residues. Deletions cut 1 base from V and 0 bases from J, with 7 bases between. The germline CDR1 and CDR2 sequences are SGHRS and YFSETQ.

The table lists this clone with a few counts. CDR3 loop: CASSFQTGALGSPLHF. The CDR3 DNA reads as TGTGCCAGCAGCTTCCAGACAGGCGCCCTCGGATCACCCCTCCACTTT. The genes are TRBV7-2 and TRBJ1-6; possible D gene TRBD1, 6 bases. V was cut by 3 bases and J by 10 bases, with 19 bases left in between. Germline CDR1 reads SGHTA; CDR2 reads FQGNSA. The CDR3 is made up of 16 amino acids. The variable domain in full, completed from reference TRBV7-2 and TRBJ1-6, reads GAGVSQSPSNKVTEKGKDVELRCDPISGHTALYWYRQSLGQGLEFLIYFQGNSAPDKSGLPSDRFSAERTGGSVSTLTIQRTQQEDSAVYLCASSFQTGALGSPLHFGNGTRLTVT.

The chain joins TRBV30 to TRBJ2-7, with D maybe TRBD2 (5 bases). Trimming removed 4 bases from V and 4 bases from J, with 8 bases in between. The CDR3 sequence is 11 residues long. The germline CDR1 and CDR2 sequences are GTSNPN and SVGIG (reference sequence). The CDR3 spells CAWTSGYEQYF. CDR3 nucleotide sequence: TGTGCCTGGACCTCGGGGTACGAGCAGTACTTC.

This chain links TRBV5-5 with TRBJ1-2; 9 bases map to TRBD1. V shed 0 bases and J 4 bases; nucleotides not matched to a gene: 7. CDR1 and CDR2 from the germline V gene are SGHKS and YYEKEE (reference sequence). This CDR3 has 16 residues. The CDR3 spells CASSLGPGQGSYGYTF. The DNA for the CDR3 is TGTGCCAGCAGCTTGGGCCCGGGACAGGGTTCCTATGGCTACACCTTC.

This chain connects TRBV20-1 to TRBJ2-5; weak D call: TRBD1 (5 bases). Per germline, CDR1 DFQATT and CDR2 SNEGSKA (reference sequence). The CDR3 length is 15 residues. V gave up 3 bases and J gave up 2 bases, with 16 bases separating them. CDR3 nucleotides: TGCAGTGCTAGTGTTGGTGGGGCAGGACAAGAGACCCAGTACTTC. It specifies CSASVGGAGQETQYF.

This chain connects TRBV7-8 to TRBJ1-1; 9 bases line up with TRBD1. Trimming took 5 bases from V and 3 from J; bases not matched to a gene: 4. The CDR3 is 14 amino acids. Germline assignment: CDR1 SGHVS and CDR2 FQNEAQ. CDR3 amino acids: CASSRDRGDTEAFF. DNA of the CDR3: TGTGCCAGCAGCCGCGACAGGGGGGACACTGAAGCTTTCTTT.

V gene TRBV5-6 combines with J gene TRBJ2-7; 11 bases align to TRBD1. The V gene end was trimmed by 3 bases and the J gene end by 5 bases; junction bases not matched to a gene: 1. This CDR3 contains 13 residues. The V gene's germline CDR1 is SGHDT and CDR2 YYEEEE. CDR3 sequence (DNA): TGTGCCAGCAGCTGGACAGGGGGCGACGAGCAGTACTTC. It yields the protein CASSWTGGDEQYF.

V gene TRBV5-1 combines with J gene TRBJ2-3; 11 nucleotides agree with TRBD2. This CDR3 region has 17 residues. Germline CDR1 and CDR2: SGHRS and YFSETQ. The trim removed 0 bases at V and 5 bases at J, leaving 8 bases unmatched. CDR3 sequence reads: CASSLALAGGSQDTQYF. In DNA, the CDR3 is TGCGCCAGCAGCTTGGCCTTAGCGGGGGGGTCCCAAGATACGCAGTATTTT.

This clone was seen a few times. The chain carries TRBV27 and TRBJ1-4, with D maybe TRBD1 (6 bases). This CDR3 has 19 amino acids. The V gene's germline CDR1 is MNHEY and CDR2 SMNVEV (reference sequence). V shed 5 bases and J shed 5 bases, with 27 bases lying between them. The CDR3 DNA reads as TGTGCCAGCAGTCCCCAGGGGATGATTGGCCGAGGAAGAAATGAAAAACTGTTTTTT. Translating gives CASSPQGMIGRGRNEKLFF.

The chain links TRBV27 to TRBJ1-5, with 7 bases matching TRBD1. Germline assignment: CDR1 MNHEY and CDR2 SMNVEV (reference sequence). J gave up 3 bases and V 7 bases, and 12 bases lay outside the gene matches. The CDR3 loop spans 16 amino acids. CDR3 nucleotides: TGTGCCAGCAAAGTTTCCGACAGGGCTAACAATCAGCCCCAGCATTTT. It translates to CASKVSDRANNQPQHF.

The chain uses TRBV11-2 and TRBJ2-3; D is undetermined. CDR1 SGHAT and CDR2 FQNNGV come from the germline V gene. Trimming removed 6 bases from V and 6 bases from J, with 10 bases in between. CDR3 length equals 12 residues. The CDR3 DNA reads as TGTGCCAGCAGTCTATGGTCCGATACGCAGTATTTT. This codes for CASSLWSDTQYF.

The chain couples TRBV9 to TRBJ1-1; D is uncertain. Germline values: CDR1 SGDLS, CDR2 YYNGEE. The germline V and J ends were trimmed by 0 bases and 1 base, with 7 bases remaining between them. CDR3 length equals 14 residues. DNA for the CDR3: TGTGCCAGCAGCGTAGGGCAGGCGAACACTGAAGCTTTCTTT. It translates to CASSVGQANTEAFF.

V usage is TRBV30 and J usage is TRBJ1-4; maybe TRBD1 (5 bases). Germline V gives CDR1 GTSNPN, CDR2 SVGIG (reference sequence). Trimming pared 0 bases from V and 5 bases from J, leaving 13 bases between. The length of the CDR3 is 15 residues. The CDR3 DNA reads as TGTGCCTGGAGTGTACCGGGGGGAACAAATGAAAAACTGTTTTTT. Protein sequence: CAWSVPGGTNEKLFF.

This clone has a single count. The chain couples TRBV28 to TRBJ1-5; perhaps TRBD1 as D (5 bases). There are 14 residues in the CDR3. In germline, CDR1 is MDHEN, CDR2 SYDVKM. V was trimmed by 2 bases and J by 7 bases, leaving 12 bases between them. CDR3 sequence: CASSLAGPRQPQHF. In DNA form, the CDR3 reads TGTGCCAGCAGTTTAGCGGGACCACGACAGCCCCAGCATTTT.

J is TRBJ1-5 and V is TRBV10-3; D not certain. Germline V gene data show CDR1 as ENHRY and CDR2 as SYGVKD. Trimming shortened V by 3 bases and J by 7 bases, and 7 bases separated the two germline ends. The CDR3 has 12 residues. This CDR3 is CAISDFGQPQHF. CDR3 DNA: TGTGCCATCAGTGATTTCGGGCAGCCCCAGCATTTT.

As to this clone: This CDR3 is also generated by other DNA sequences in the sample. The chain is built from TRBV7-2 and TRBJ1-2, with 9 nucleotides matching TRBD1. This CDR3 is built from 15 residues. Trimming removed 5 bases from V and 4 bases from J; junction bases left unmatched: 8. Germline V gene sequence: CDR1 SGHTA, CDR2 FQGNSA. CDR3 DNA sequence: TGTGCCAGCAGCCTCCGGACAGGGGCGTCCTATGGCTACACCTTC. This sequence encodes CASSLRTGASYGYTF.

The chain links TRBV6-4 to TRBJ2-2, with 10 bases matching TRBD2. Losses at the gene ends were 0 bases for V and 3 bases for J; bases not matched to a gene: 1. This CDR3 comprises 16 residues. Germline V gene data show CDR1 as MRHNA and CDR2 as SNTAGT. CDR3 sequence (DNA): TGTGCCAGCAGTGACTCAGCGGGGGGGCACACCGGGGAGCTGTTTTTT. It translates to CASSDSAGGHTGELFF.

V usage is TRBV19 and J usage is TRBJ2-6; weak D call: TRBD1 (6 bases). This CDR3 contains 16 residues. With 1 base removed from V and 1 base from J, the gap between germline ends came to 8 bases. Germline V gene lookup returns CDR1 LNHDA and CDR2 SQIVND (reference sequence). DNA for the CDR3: TGTGCCAGTAGTATAGGCAGGGGTTCTGGGGCCAACGTCCTGACTTTC. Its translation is CASSIGRGSGANVLTF.

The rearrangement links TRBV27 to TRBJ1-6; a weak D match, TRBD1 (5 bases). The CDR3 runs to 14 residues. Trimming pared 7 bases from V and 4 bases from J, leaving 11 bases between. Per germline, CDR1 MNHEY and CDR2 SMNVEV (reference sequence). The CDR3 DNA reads TGTGCCAGCAAGGAACAGGTTTATAATTCACCCCTCCACTTT. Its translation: CASKEQVYNSPLHF.

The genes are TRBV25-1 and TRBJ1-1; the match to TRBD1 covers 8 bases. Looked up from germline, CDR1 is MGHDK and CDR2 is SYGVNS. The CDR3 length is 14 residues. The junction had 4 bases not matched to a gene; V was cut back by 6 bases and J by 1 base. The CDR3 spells CASRGTGRNTEAFF. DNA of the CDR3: TGTGCCAGCAGAGGGACAGGAAGGAACACTGAAGCTTTCTTT.

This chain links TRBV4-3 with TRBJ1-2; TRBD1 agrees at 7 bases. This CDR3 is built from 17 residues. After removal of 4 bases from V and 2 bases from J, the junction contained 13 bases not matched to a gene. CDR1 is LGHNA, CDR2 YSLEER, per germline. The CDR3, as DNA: TGCGCCAGCAGCCCAAGAGGAGGTCAGGGGGACAACTATGGCTACACCTTC. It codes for CASSPRGGQGDNYGYTF.

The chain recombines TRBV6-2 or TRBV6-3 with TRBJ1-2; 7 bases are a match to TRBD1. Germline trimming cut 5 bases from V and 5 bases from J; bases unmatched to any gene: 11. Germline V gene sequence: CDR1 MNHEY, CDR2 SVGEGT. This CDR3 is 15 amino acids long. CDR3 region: CASSRNTGARYGYTF. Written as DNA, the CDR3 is TGTGCCAGCAGTCGCAACACAGGGGCGAGGTATGGCTACACCTTC.

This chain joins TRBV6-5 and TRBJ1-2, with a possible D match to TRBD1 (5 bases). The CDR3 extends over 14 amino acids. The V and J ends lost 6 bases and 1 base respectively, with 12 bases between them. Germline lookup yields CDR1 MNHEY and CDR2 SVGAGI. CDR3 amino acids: CASRPGGFNYGYTF. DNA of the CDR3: TGTGCCAGCAGACCCGGGGGGTTTAACTATGGCTACACCTTC.

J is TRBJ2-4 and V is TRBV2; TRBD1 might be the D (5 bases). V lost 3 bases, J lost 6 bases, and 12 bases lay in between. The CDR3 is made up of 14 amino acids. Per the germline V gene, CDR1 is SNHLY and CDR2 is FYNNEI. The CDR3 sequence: CASSDGVTANIQYF. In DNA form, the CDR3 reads TGTGCCAGCAGTGATGGTGTGACAGCAAACATTCAGTACTTC.